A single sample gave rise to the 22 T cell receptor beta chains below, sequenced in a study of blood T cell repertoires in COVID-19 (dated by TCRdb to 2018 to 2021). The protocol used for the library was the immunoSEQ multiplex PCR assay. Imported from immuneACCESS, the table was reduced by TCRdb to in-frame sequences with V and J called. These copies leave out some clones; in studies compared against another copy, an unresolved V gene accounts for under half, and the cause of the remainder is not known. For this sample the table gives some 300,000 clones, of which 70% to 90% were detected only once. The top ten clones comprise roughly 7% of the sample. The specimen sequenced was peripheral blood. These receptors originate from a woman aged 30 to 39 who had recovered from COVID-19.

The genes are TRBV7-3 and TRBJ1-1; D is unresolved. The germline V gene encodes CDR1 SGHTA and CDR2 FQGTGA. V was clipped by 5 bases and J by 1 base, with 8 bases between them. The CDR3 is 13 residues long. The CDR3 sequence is CASSLDRNTEAFF. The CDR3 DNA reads TGTGCCAGCAGCCTAGATAGGAACACTGAAGCTTTCTTT.

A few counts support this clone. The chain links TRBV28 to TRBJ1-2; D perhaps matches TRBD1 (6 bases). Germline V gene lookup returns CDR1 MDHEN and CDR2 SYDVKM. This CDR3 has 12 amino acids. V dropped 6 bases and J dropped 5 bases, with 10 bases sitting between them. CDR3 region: CASSPGQYGYTF. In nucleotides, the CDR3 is TGTGCCAGCAGCCCTGGACAGTATGGCTACACCTTC.

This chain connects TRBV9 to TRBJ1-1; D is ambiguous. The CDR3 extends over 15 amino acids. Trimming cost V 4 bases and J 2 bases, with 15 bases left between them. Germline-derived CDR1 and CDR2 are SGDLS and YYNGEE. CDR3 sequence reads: CASSLLVAGNTEAFF. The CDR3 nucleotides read TGTGCCAGCAGCCTTCTCGTGGCAGGAAACACTGAAGCTTTCTTT.

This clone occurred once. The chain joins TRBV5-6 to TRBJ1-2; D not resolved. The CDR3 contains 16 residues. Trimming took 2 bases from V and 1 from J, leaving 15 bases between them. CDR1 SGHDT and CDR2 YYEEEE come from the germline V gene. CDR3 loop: CASSFIREGLNYGYTF. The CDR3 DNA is TGTGCCAGCAGCTTTATAAGAGAGGGCCTTAACTATGGCTACACCTTC.

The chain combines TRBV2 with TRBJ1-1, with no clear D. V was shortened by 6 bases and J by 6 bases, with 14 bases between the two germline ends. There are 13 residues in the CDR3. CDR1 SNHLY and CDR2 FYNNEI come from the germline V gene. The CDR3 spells CASSYAGTAEAFF. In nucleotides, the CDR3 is TGTGCCAGCAGCTATGCGGGTACGGCTGAAGCTTTCTTT.

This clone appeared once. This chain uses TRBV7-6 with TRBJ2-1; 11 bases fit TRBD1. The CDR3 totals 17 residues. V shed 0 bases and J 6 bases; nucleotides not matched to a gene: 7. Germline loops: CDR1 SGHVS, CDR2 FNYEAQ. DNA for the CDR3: TGTGCCAGCAGCTTAGCATCATCGGGGACAGGGGGCAATGAGCAGTTCTTC. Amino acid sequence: CASSLASSGTGGNEQFF.

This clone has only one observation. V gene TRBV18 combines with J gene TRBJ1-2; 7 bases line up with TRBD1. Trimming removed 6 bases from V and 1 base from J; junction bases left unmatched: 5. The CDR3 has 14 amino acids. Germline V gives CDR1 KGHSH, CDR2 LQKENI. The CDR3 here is CASSRTGLNYGYTF. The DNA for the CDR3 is TGTGCCAGCTCGCGGACAGGACTTAACTATGGCTACACCTTC.

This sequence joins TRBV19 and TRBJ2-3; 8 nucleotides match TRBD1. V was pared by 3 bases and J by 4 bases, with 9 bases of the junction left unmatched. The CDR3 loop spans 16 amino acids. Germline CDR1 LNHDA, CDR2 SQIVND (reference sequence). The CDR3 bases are TGTGCCAGTAGTATCAGGACAGGGTGGGACGCAGATACGCAGTATTTT. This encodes CASSIRTGWDADTQYF.

CDR3 residues: CASNFITQGADGYTF. The CDR3 coding sequence is TGTGCCAGCAACTTCATCACACAGGGGGCGGACGGCTACACCTTC. This chain links TRBV6-1 with TRBJ1-2; the match to TRBD1 covers 9 bases. The V gene's germline CDR1 is MNHNS and CDR2 SASEGT. The CDR3 consists of 15 residues. V was clipped by 7 bases and J by 8 bases; unmatched bases: 14.

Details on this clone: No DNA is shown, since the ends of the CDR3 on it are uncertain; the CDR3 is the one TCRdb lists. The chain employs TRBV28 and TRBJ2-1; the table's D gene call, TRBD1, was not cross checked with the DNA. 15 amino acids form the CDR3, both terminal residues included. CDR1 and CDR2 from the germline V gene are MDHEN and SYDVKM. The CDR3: CASSSSTGSYNEQFF.

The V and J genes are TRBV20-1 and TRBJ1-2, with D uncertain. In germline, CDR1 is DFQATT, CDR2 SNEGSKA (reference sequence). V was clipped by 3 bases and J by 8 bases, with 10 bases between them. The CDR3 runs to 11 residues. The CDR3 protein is CSASPQIGYTF. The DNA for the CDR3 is TGCAGTGCTAGCCCTCAGATAGGCTACACCTTC.

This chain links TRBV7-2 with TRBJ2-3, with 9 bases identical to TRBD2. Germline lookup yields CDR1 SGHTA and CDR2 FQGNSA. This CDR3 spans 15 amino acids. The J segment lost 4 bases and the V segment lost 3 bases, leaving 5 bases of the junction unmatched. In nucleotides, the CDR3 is TGTGCCAGCAGCTTCCTTGGCGGGGGGGCAGATACGCAGTATTTT. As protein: CASSFLGGGADTQYF.

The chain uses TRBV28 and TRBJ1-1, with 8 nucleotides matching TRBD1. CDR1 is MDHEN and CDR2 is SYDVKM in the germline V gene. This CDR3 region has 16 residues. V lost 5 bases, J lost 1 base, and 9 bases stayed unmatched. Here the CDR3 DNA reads TGTGCCAGCAGTGCGCAACAGGGGGTTAAGAACACTGAAGCTTTCTTT. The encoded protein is CASSAQQGVKNTEAFF.

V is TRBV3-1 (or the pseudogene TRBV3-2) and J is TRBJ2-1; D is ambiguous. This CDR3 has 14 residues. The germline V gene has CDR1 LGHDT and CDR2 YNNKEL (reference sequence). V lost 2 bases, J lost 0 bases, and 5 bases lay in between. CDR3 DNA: TGTGCCAGCAGCCAACTTAGCTCCTACAATGAGCAGTTCTTC. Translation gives CASSQLSSYNEQFF.

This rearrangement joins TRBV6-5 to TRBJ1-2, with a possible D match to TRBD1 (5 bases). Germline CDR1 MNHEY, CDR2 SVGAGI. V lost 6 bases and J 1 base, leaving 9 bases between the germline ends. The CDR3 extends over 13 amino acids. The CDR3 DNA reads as TGTGCCAGCAGAAGGGGCCTTAACTATGGCTACACCTTC. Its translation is CASRRGLNYGYTF.

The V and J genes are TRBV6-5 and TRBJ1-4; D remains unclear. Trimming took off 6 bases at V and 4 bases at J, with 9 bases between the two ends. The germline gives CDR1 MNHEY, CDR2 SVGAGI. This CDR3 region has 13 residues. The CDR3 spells CASRGSVNEKLFF. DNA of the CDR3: TGTGCCAGCAGGGGGAGCGTTAATGAAAAACTGTTTTTT.

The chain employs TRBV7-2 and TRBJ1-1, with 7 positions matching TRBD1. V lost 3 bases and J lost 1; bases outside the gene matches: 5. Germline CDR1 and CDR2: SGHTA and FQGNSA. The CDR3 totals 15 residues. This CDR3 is CASSFDRARNTEAFF. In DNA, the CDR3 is TGTGCCAGCAGCTTTGACAGGGCGAGGAACACTGAAGCTTTCTTT.

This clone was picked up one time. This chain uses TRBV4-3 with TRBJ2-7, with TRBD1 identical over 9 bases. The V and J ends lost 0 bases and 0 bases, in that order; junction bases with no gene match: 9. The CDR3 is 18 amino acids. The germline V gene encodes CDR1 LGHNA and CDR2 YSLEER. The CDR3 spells CASSQDVGDRVSSYEQYF. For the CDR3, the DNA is TGCGCCAGCAGCCAAGATGTGGGGGACAGGGTGTCCTCCTACGAGCAGTACTTC.

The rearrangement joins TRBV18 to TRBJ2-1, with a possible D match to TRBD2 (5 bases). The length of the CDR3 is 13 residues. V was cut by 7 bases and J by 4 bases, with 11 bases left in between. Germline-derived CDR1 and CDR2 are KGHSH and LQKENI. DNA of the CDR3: TGTGCCAGCTGGCGTCGGGAATACAATGAGCAGTTCTTC. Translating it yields CASWRREYNEQFF.

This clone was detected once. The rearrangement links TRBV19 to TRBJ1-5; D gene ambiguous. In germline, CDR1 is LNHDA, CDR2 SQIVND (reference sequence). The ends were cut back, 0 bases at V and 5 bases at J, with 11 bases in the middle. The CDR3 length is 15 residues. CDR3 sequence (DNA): TGTGCCAGTAGTATAGATAGCGGGAGGGATCAGCCCCAGCATTTT. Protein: CASSIDSGRDQPQHF.

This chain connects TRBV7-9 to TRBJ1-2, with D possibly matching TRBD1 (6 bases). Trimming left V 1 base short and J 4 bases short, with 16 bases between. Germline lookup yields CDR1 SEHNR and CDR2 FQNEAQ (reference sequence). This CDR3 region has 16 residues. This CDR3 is CASSLVGQGPSYGYTF. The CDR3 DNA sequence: TGTGCCAGCAGCTTAGTTGGGCAGGGGCCTAGCTATGGCTACACCTTC.

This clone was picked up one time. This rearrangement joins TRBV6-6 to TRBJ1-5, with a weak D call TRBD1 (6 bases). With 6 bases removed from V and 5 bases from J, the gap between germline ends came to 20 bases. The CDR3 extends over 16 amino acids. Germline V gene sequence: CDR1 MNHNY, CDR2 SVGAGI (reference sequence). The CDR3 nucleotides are TGTGCCAGCAGCCACGGCGGGGGGCGCGCCGATCAGCCCCAGCATTTT. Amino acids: CASSHGGGRADQPQHF.